This T cell receptor (beta chain) appears in the sequencing data of a study of blood T cell repertoires in COVID-19. As for the study in general: Samples came from the United States, Italy and Spain, spanning acute and convalescent COVID-19. The cDNA or gDNA used as material had been derived from T cells, B-cell-depleted T cells, or PBMCs.

Enrolled during active infection, Seattle patients were then followed longitudinally. In the study's own analysis: Estimation of nucleated cell counts was performed using reference gene primer amplification. The table came from immunoSEQ multiplex PCR; TCRdb's copy has only in-frame clones and leaves some out. V, J and clone size reflect that table, while D and trimming were determined from the DNA. Altogether roughly 190,000 clones are present, 90% to 95% being singletons, with the ten largest covering approximately 0.69%. The sample comprised peripheral blood. The sequence was obtained from a man aged 30 to 39 with COVID-19, enrolled during active disease.

The DNA for the CDR3 is TGCGCCACCACCTCCCATGATGGAGTCAATTCACCCCTCCACTTT. Translation: CATTSHDGVNSPLHF. The chain couples TRBV4-1 to TRBJ1-6, with unresolved D. Germline CDR1 and CDR2: MGHRA and YSYEKL. The CDR3 loop spans 15 amino acids. V lost 10 bases, J lost 7 bases, and 20 bases lay in between.